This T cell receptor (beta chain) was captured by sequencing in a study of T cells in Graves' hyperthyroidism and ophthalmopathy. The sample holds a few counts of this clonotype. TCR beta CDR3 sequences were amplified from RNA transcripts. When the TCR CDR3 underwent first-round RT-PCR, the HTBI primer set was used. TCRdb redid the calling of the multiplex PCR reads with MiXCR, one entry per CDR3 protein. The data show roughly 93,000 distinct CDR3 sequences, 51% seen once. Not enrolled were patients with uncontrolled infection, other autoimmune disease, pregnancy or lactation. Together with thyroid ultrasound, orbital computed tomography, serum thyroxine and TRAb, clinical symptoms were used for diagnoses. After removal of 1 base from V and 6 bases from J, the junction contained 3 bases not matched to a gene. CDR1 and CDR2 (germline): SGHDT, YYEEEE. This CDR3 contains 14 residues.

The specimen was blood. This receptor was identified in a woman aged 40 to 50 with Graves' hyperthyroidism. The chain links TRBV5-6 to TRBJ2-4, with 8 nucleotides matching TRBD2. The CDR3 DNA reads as TGTGCCAGCAGCTTGCGGGAGGGAATAAACATTCAGTACTTC. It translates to CASSLREGINIQYF.